These 17 T cell receptor beta chains originate from one sample sequenced in a study of blood T cell repertoires in COVID-19. The repertoire was sequenced with immunoSEQ multiplex PCR; TCRdb's copy has only in-frame clones and lacks some. The repertoire holds approximately 350,000 clones, with roughly 89% as singletons. The sample taken for sequencing was peripheral blood. The source is a woman younger than 30 who had recovered from COVID-19.

This chain joins TRBV19 and TRBJ2-1, with TRBD2 matching 8 bases. Germline V CDR1 and CDR2: LNHDA, SQIVND (reference sequence). V was clipped by 6 bases and J by 5 bases; unmatched bases: 3. The CDR3 sequence is 13 residues long. The CDR3 region is CASRLAGDNEQFF. The CDR3 coding sequence is TGTGCCAGTAGGCTAGCGGGTGACAATGAGCAGTTCTTC.

This clone was detected once. The V and J genes are TRBV5-1 and TRBJ2-3; TRBD1 aligns across 7 bases. V was clipped by 0 bases and J by 2 bases; unmatched bases: 3. The CDR3 is 15 amino acids. Germline CDR1 reads SGHRS; CDR2 reads YFSETQ. CDR3: CASSLGGQLTDTQYF. The CDR3 bases are TGCGCCAGCAGCTTGGGGGGACAGCTCACAGATACGCAGTATTTT.

The gene calls are TRBV7-2 and TRBJ2-1; 13 bases map to TRBD2. Germline CDR1 and CDR2: SGHTA and FQGNSA. The CDR3 has 15 amino acids. J lost 5 bases, V lost 5 bases, and 3 bases had no gene match. CDR3 protein: CASSRTSGSHNEQFF. CDR3 bases: TGTGCCAGCAGCCGGACTAGCGGGAGCCACAATGAGCAGTTCTTC.

The chain carries TRBV9 and TRBJ2-1; D not certain. The germline CDR1 and CDR2 sequences are SGDLS and YYNGEE. Trimming cost V 4 bases and J 0 bases, with 11 bases left between them. CDR3 length: 15 residues. The CDR3 bases are TGTGCCAGCAGCCCCCTTCCCAGCTCCTACAATGAGCAGTTCTTC. Protein sequence: CASSPLPSSYNEQFF.

V and J are TRBV9 and TRBJ1-1; no clear D gene. This CDR3 is 16 amino acids long. Trimming took off 0 bases at V and 3 bases at J, with 15 bases between the two ends. Per the germline V gene, CDR1 is SGDLS and CDR2 is YYNGEE. For the CDR3, the DNA is TGTGCCAGCAGCGTAGATCTCTTGGGAGGAGACACTGAAGCTTTCTTT. Amino acid sequence: CASSVDLLGGDTEAFF.

V gene TRBV7-8 combines with J gene TRBJ1-3; D is uncertain. Germline CDR1 reads SGHVS; CDR2 reads FQNEAQ. The CDR3 is made up of 13 amino acids. V was cut by 1 base and J by 5 bases, with 6 bases left in between. Here the CDR3 DNA reads TGTGCCAGCAGCTTAGATTATCGAAACACCATATATTTT. Protein: CASSLDYRNTIYF.

The V gene is TRBV19, the J gene TRBJ1-2, with D unresolved. Germline CDR1 is LNHDA and CDR2 is SQIVND (reference sequence). Trimming removed 7 bases at V and 0 bases at J, with 12 bases between. This CDR3 is 14 amino acids long. CDR3 coding DNA: TGTGCCAGTAATCTCGGAGTAGCTAACTATGGCTACACCTTC. This encodes CASNLGVANYGYTF.

The rearrangement joins TRBV4-1 to TRBJ2-3; 8 bases fit TRBD1. The CDR3 spans 14 residues. Unmatched junction bases numbered 2, after V lost 2 bases and J lost 4 bases. Looked up from germline, CDR1 is MGHRA and CDR2 is YSYEKL. In nucleotides, the CDR3 is TGCGCCAGCAGCCAACGACAGGGGTCAGATACGCAGTATTTT. It specifies CASSQRQGSDTQYF.

The chain carries TRBV30 and TRBJ2-3; a weak D match, TRBD2 (6 bases). This CDR3 has 16 residues. Trimming shortened V by 2 bases and J by 2 bases, and 17 bases separated the two germline ends. Germline V CDR1 and CDR2: GTSNPN, SVGIG (reference sequence). The CDR3 nucleotides are TGTGCCTGGAGTCCCGTATTGGCGGGAATCACAGATACGCAGTATTTT. Translation gives CAWSPVLAGITDTQYF.

The genes are TRBV20-1 and TRBJ2-1, with a weak D call TRBD2 (5 bases). The V gene's germline CDR1 is DFQATT and CDR2 SNEGSKA (reference sequence). The CDR3 is made up of 17 amino acids. V lost 3 bases and J 6 bases, leaving 24 bases between the germline ends. CDR3 loop: CSASHESRELPSNEQFF. The DNA for the CDR3 is TGCAGTGCTAGTCACGAATCCCGGGAATTACCCTCCAATGAGCAGTTCTTC.

V and J are TRBV2 and TRBJ2-3; TRBD2 matches 9 bases. After removal of 5 bases from V and 0 bases from J, the junction contained 15 bases not matched to a gene. CDR1 and CDR2 (germline): SNHLY, FYNNEI. The CDR3 loop spans 19 amino acids. The CDR3 region has the DNA TGTGCCAGCAGTATGACTAGCGGCTTTCACCTGTCTAGCACAGATACGCAGTATTTT. Its protein product is CASSMTSGFHLSSTDTQYF.

The V and J genes are TRBV27 and TRBJ2-6, with TRBD2 matching over 11 bases. The CDR3 is made up of 17 amino acids. J lost 0 bases, V lost 7 bases, and 5 bases had no gene match. CDR1 and CDR2 from the germline V gene are MNHEY and SMNVEV (reference sequence). CDR3 bases: TGTGCCAGCACCCGACTAGCGGGGTTCTCTGGGGCCAACGTCCTGACTTTC. Protein sequence: CASTRLAGFSGANVLTF.

The gene calls are TRBV5-5 and TRBJ2-1, with D perhaps TRBD1 (5 bases). Trimming pared 4 bases from V and 4 bases from J, leaving 6 bases between. The length of the CDR3 is 12 residues. Per the germline V gene, CDR1 is SGHKS and CDR2 is YYEKEE (reference sequence). The CDR3 is CASSAGYNEQFF. CDR3 nucleotide sequence: TGTGCCAGCAGCGCAGGGTACAATGAGCAGTTCTTC.

V is TRBV6-5 and J is TRBJ1-6; 8 positions agree with TRBD1. V lost 7 bases and J lost 7; bases outside the gene matches: 6. CDR1 is MNHEY and CDR2 is SVGAGI in the germline V gene. The CDR3 loop spans 14 amino acids. CDR3 nucleotide sequence: TGTGCCAGCACATCGAGGACAGGGAATTCACCCCTCCACTTT. It yields the protein CASTSRTGNSPLHF.

This rearrangement joins TRBV5-1 to TRBJ2-3; 9 positions agree with TRBD2. The germline gives CDR1 SGHRS, CDR2 YFSETQ. The V and J ends lost 4 bases and 4 bases, in that order; junction bases with no gene match: 7. The CDR3 runs to 15 residues. CDR3 DNA: TGCGCCAGCAGCAGAGCGGGAGGCCCCTCAGATACGCAGTATTTT. This sequence encodes CASSRAGGPSDTQYF.

V is TRBV7-2 and J is TRBJ1-5; perhaps TRBD1 as D (5 bases). This CDR3 has 16 residues. The germline V and J ends were trimmed by 2 bases and 2 bases, with 13 bases remaining between them. Looked up from germline, CDR1 is SGHTA and CDR2 is FQGNSA. CDR3 DNA sequence: TGTGCCAGCAGCTTAAAGACAGTCGCTGGCAATCAGCCCCAGCATTTT. Its protein product is CASSLKTVAGNQPQHF.

The chain links TRBV19 to TRBJ2-1; TRBD2 is a possible D gene (6 bases). This CDR3 is 14 amino acids long. Germline V lookup: CDR1 LNHDA, CDR2 SQIVND (reference sequence). With 6 bases removed from V and 5 bases from J, the gap between germline ends came to 14 bases. The CDR3 loop reads CASSLRGRHNEQFF. In DNA form, the CDR3 reads TGTGCCAGTAGCCTAAGAGGGAGGCACAATGAGCAGTTCTTC.